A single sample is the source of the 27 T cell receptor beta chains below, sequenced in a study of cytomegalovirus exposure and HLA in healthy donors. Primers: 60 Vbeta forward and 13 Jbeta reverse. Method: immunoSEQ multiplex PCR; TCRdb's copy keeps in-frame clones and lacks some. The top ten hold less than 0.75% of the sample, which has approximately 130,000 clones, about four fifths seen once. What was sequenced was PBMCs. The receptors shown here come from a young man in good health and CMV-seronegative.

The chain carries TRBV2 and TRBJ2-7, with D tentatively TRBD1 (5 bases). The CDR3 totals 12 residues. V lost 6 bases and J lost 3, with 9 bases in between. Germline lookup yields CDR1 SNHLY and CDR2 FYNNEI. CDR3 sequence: CASSTQDYEQYF. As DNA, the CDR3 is TGTGCCAGCAGCACACAGGACTACGAGCAGTACTTC.

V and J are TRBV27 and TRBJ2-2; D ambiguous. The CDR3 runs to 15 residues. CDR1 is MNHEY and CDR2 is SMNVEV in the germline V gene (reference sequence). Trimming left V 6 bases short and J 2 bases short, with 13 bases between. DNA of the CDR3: TGTGCCAGCAGCTACAGAGATCGAAACACCGGGGAGCTGTTTTTT. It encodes CASSYRDRNTGELFF.

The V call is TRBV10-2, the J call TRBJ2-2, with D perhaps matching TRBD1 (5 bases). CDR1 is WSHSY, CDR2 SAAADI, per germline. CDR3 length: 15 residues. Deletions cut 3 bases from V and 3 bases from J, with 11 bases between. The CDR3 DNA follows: TGCGCCAGCAGTGAACTCAGGGTAGACACCGGGGAGCTGTTTTTT. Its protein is CASSELRVDTGELFF.

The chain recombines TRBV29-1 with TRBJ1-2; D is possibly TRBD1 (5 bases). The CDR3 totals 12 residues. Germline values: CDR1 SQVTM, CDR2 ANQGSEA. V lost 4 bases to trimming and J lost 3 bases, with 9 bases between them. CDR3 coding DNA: TGCAGCGTTGCAGGGTTCGACTATGGCTACACCTTC. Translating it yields CSVAGFDYGYTF. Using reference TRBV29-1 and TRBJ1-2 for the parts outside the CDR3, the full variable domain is SAVISQKPSRDICQRGTSLTIQCQVDSQVTMMFWYRQQPGQSLTLIATANQGSEATYESGFVIDKFPISRPNLTFSTLTVSNMSPEDSSIYLCSVAGFDYGYTFGSGTRLTVV.

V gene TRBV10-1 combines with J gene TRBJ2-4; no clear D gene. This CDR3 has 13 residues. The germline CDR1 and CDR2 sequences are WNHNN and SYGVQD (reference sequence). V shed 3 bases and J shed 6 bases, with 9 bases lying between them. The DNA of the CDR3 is TGCGCCAGCAGTGACCCTCCTTTAAACATTCAGTACTTC. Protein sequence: CASSDPPLNIQYF.

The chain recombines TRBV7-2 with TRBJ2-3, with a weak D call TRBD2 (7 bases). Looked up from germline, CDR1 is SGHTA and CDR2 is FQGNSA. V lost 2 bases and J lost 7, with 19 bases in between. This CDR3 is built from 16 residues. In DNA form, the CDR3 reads TGTGCCAGCAGCTTAAGGTTTGCGGGGGCCTATTATACGCAGTATTTT. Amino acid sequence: CASSLRFAGAYYTQYF.

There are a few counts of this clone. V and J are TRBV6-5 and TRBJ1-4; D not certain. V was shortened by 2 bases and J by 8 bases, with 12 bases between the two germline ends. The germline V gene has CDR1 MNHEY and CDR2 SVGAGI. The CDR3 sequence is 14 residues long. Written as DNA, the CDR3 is TGTGCCAGCAGTTACCTACCCCACCGGGAAAAACTGTTTTTT. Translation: CASSYLPHREKLFF.

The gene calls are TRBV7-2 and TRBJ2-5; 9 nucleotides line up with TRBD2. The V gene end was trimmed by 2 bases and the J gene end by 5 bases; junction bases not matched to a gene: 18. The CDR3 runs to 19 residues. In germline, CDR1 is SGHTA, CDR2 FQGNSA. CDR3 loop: CASSLFMFGGGAGEETQYF. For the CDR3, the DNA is TGTGCCAGCAGCTTATTTATGTTTGGCGGGGGGGCCGGGGAGGAGACCCAGTACTTC.

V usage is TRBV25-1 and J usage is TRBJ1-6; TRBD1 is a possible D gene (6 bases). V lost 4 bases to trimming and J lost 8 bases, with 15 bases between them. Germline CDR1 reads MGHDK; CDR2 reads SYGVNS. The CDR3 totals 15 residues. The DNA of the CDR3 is TGTGCCAGCAGTGTAACAGGGTTTCTAGATTCACCCCTCCACTTT. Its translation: CASSVTGFLDSPLHF. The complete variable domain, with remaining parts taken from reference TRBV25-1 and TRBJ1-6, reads EADIYQTPRYLVIGTGKKITLECSQTMGHDKMYWYQQDPGMELHLIHYSYGVNSTEKGDLSSESTVSRIRTEHFPLTLESARPSHTSQYLCASSVTGFLDSPLHFGNGTRLTVT.

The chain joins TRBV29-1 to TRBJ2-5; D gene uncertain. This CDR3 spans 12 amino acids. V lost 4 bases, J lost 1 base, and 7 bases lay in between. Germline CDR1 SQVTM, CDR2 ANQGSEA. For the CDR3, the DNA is TGCAGCGTTGGTGGCAGCCAAGAGACCCAGTACTTC. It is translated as CSVGGSQETQYF.

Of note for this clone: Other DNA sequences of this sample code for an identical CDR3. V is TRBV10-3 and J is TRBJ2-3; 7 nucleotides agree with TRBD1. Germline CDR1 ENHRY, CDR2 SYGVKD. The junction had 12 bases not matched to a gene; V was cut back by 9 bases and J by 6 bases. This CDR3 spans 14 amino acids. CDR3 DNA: TGTGCCATTAAAGGGGGCAGCCTTCCGGATACGCAGTATTTT. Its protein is CAIKGGSLPDTQYF.

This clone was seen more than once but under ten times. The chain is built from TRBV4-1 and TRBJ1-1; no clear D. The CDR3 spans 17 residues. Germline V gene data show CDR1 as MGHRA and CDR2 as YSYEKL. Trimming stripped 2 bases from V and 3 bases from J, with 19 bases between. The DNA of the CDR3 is TGCGCCAGCAGCCAACACCACGCGCGGGGAAGGTACACTGAAGCTTTCTTT. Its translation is CASSQHHARGRYTEAFF.

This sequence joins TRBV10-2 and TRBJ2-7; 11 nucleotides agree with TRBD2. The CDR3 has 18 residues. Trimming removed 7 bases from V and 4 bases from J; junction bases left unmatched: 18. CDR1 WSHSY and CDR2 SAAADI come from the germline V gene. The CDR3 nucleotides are TGCGCCAGCACGTTTGGACTAGCGGGTGAGGATGTAAGATACGAGCAGTACTTC. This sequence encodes CASTFGLAGEDVRYEQYF.

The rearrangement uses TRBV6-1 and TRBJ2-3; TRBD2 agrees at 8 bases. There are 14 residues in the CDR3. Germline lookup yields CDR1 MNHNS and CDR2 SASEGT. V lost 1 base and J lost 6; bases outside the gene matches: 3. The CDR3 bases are TGTGCCAGCAGTGAAGGGCGCGGGGGGGATACGCAGTATTTT. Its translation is CASSEGRGGDTQYF.

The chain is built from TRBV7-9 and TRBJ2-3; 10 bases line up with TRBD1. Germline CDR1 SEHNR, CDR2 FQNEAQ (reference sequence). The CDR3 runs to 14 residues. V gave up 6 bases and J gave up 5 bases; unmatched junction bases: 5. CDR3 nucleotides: TGTGCCAGCAGAGGGACAGGGGAGGTAGATACGCAGTATTTT. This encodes CASRGTGEVDTQYF.

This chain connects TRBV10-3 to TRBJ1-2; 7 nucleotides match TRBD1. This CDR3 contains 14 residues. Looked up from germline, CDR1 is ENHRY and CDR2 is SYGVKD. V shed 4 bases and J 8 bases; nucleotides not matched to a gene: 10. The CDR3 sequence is CAISGAGGRDGYTF. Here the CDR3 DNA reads TGTGCCATCAGTGGTGCAGGGGGTAGAGACGGCTACACCTTC.

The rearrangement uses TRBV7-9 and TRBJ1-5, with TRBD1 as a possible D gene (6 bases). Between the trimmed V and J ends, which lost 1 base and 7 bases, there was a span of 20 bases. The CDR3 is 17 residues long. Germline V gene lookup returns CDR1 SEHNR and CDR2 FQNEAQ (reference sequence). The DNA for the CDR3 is TGTGCCAGCAGCTTAGGCGGAAGAGGGGGTGGCGGGCAGCCCCAGCATTTT. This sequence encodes CASSLGGRGGGGQPQHF.

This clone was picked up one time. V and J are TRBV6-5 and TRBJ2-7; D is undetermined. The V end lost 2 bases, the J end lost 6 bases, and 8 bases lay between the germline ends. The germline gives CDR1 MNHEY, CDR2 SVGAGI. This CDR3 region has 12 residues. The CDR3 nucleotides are TGTGCCAGCAGTTACCCGGCAGGCGAGCAGTACTTC. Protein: CASSYPAGEQYF.

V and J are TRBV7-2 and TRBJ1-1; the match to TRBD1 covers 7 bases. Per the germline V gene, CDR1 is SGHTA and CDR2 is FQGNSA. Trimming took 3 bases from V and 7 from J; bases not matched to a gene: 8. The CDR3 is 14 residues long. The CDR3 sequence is CASSLDRRISEAFF. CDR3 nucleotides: TGTGCCAGCAGCTTGGACAGGAGGATAAGTGAAGCTTTCTTT.

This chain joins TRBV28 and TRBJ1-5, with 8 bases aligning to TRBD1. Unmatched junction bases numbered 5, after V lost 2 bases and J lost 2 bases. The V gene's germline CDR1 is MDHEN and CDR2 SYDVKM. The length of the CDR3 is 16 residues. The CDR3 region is CASSLTTGVGNQPQHF. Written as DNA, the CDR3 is TGTGCCAGCAGTTTAACGACAGGGGTGGGCAATCAGCCCCAGCATTTT. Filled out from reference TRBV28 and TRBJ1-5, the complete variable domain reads DVKVTQSSRYLVKRTGEKVFLECVQDMDHENMFWYRQDPGLGLRLIYFSYDVKMKEKGDIPEGYSVSREKKERFSLILESASTNQTSMYLCASSLTTGVGNQPQHFGDGTRLSIL.

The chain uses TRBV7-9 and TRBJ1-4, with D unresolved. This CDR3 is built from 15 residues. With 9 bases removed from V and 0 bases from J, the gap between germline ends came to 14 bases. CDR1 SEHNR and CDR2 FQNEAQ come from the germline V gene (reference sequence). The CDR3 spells CASRPAGTTNEKLFF. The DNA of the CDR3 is TGTGCCAGTCGGCCGGCAGGAACAACTAATGAAAAACTGTTTTTT.

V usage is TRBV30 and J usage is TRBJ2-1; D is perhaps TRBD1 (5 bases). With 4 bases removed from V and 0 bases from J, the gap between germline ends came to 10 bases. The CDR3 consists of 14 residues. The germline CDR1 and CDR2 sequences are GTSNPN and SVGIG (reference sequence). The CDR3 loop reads CAWTYRPSYNEQFF. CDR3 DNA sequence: TGTGCCTGGACCTACAGGCCCTCCTACAATGAGCAGTTCTTC.

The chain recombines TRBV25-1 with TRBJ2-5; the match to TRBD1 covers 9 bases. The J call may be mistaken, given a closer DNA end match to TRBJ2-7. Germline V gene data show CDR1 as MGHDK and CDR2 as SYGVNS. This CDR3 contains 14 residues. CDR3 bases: TGTGCCAGCAGTTCCCGGGACAGGGCCTACGAGCAGTACTTC. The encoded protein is CASSSRDRAYEQYF.

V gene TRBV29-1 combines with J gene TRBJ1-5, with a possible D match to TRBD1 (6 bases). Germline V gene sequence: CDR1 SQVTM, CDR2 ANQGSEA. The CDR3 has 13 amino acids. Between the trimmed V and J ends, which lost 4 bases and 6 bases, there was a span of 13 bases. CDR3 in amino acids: CSVVVAGVQPQHF. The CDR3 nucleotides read TGCAGCGTTGTGGTGGCAGGGGTTCAGCCCCAGCATTTT.

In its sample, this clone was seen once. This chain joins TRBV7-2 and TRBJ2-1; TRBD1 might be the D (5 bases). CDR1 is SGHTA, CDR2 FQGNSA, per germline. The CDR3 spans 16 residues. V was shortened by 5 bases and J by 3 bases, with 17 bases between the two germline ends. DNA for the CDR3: TGTGCCAGCAGCCGCCCCAGGGTGGTCCACTACAATGAGCAGTTCTTC. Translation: CASSRPRVVHYNEQFF. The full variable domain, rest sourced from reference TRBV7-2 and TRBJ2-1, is GAGVSQSPSNKVTEKGKDVELRCDPISGHTALYWYRQSLGQGLEFLIYFQGNSAPDKSGLPSDRFSAERTGGSVSTLTIQRTQQEDSAVYLCASSRPRVVHYNEQFFGPGTRLTVL.

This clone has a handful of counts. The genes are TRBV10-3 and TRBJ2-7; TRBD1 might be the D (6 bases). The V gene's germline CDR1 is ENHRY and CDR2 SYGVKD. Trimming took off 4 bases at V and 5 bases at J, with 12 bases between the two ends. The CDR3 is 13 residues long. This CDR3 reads CAISGKQGHEQYF. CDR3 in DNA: TGTGCCATCAGTGGGAAACAGGGCCACGAGCAGTACTTC.

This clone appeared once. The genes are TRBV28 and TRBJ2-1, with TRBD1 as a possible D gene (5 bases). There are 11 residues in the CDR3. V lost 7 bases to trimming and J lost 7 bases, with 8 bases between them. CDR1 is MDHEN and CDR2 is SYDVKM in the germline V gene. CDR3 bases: TGTGCCAGCAAGGCAGGGAATGAGCAGTTCTTC. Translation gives CASKAGNEQFF.